Below, 14 T cell receptor beta chains from the same sample are listed, as sequenced in a study of Tregs in tolerant kidney transplant recipients (dated by TCRdb to the late 2010s). The library came from the immunoSEQ multiplex PCR assay. TCRdb took over this immuneACCESS table, retaining in-frame rearrangements with V and J assigned. Such tables are incomplete; in checked studies, under half of the missing clones stem from an unresolved V gene, and the remainder is unexplained. Present in this sample are about 68,000 clones, around 83% of which were seen just once. The ten largest clonotypes hold about 4% of the sample. The sequencing input was CD4+ T cells from blood. The receptor source for this set is a human donor in good health.

This clone was observed once. The chain carries TRBV29-1 and TRBJ2-1; weak D call: TRBD1 (6 bases). Germline V CDR1 and CDR2: SQVTM, ANQGSEA. Trimming pared 7 bases from V and 8 bases from J, leaving 12 bases between. The CDR3 has 11 amino acids. The CDR3 loop is CSANREDEQFF. The CDR3 DNA reads as TGCAGCGCCAACAGGGAAGATGAGCAGTTCTTC.

This chain's CDR3 is CASSISSGRTNEQFF. The CDR3 DNA reads TGTGCCAGTAGTATTTCTAGCGGGAGAACGAATGAGCAGTTCTTC. The rearrangement uses TRBV19 and TRBJ2-1; 10 bases agree with TRBD2. Germline lookup yields CDR1 LNHDA and CDR2 SQIVND (reference sequence). This CDR3 has 15 residues. With 3 bases clipped from V and 7 bases from J, the junction kept 6 bases outside the gene matches.

The rearrangement links TRBV7-2 to TRBJ1-2, with D unresolved. This CDR3 spans 13 amino acids. The ends were cut back, 1 base at V and 4 bases at J, with 7 bases in the middle. Germline CDR1 SGHTA, CDR2 FQGNSA. This CDR3 is CASSLDGIYGYTF. CDR3 in DNA: TGTGCCAGCAGCTTAGATGGTATCTATGGCTACACCTTC.

The chain has TRBV27 and TRBJ2-7; D might be TRBD2 (6 bases). V was trimmed by 6 bases and J by 2 bases, leaving 11 bases between them. This CDR3 has 13 amino acids. CDR1 and CDR2 (germline): MNHEY, SMNVEV (reference sequence). In DNA form, the CDR3 reads TGTGCCAGCAGGACTAGGGACCCCTACGAGCAGTACTTC. Protein sequence: CASRTRDPYEQYF.

The rearrangement links TRBV29-1 to TRBJ2-2, with D perhaps TRBD1 (6 bases). The CDR3 sequence is 13 residues long. Trimming shortened V by 6 bases and J by 5 bases, and 13 bases separated the two germline ends. Germline V gene data show CDR1 as SQVTM and CDR2 as ANQGSEA. The CDR3 region is CSVLQGPTGELFF. In nucleotides, the CDR3 is TGCAGCGTCCTACAGGGTCCTACCGGGGAGCTGTTTTTT.

V usage is TRBV2 and J usage is TRBJ1-5; a weak D match, TRBD1 (5 bases). CDR3 length: 14 residues. The ends were cut back, 4 bases at V and 3 bases at J, with 10 bases in the middle. The germline CDR1 and CDR2 sequences are SNHLY and FYNNEI. Here the CDR3 DNA reads TGTGCCAGCAGTGGGGCAGGGTTCAATCAGCCCCAGCATTTT. It specifies CASSGAGFNQPQHF.

V is TRBV10-3 and J is TRBJ2-5, with TRBD2 identical over 11 bases. The CDR3 totals 17 residues. With V trimmed by 5 bases and J by 4 bases, 12 bases remained unmatched. Germline V gene sequence: CDR1 ENHRY, CDR2 SYGVKD. The CDR3 loop reads CAISSSGTSGGSETQYF. CDR3 bases: TGTGCCATCAGTTCCTCTGGAACTAGCGGGGGTTCAGAGACCCAGTACTTC.

V is TRBV6-1 and J is TRBJ2-1; 11 bases match TRBD1. The CDR3 totals 15 residues. V gave up 7 bases and J gave up 7 bases; unmatched junction bases: 9. CDR1 and CDR2 from the germline V gene are MNHNS and SASEGT. In nucleotides, the CDR3 is TGTGCCAGCATATTCGGACAGGGGGCGGGAAATGAGCAGTTCTTC. This sequence encodes CASIFGQGAGNEQFF.

V is TRBV11-3 and J is TRBJ2-5, with D maybe TRBD2 (5 bases). The CDR3 is 14 amino acids. In germline, CDR1 is SGHNT, CDR2 YENEEA. The germline V and J ends were trimmed by 3 bases and 9 bases, with 17 bases remaining between them. This CDR3 is CASSLDPMERAQYF. The CDR3 region has the DNA TGTGCCAGCAGCTTGGACCCCATGGAGAGGGCCCAGTACTTC.

The chain has TRBV27 and TRBJ1-2; 8 bases line up with TRBD1. The CDR3 sequence is 14 residues long. Germline-derived CDR1 and CDR2 are MNHEY and SMNVEV (reference sequence). V gave up 6 bases and J gave up 5 bases; unmatched junction bases: 8. This CDR3 reads CASRRQGMGYGYTF. Written as DNA, the CDR3 is TGTGCCAGCAGGAGACAGGGGATGGGGTATGGCTACACCTTC.

This clone was seen a few times. This chain links TRBV2 with TRBJ1-2; the D gene is possibly TRBD1 (5 bases). The CDR3 length is 14 residues. V was clipped by 3 bases and J by 5 bases, with 13 bases between them. Germline V gene lookup returns CDR1 SNHLY and CDR2 FYNNEI. CDR3 in DNA: TGTGCCAGCAGTGACAGGGTGGAAGGGTATGGCTACACCTTC. Its translation is CASSDRVEGYGYTF. Filled out from reference TRBV2 and TRBJ1-2, the complete variable domain reads EPEVTQTPSHQVTQMGQEVILRCVPISNHLYFYWYRQILGQKVEFLVSFYNNEISEKSEIFDDQFSVERPDGSNFTLKIRSTKLEDSAMYFCASSDRVEGYGYTFGSGTRLTVV.

V gene TRBV5-1 combines with J gene TRBJ2-2; D might be TRBD2 (6 bases). V was clipped by 7 bases and J by 0 bases, with 10 bases between them. Germline V gene sequence: CDR1 SGHRS, CDR2 YFSETQ. There are 14 residues in the CDR3. The DNA of the CDR3 is TGCGCCAGCGGAGCGGGCGCGAACACCGGGGAGCTGTTTTTT. This translates into CASGAGANTGELFF.

This clone was detected only a few times. This chain links TRBV19 with TRBJ1-1; TRBD1 is a possible D gene (5 bases). The CDR3 consists of 14 residues. Deletions cut 9 bases from V and 1 base from J, with 15 bases between. Germline CDR1 reads LNHDA; CDR2 reads SQIVND (reference sequence). The CDR3 coding sequence is TGTGCCAGAAGGATAGACAGTGAGAACACTGAAGCTTTCTTT. It translates to CARRIDSENTEAFF. Full variable domain (rest looked up from reference TRBV19 and TRBJ1-1): DGGITQSPKYLFRKEGQNVTLSCEQNLNHDAMYWYRQDPGQGLRLIYYSQIVNDFQKGDIAEGYSVSREKKESFPLTVTSAQKNPTAFYLCARRIDSENTEAFFGQGTRLTVV.

This clone turned up a few times. J is TRBJ1-1 and V is TRBV18; D call uncertain. Deletions cut 8 bases from V and 1 base from J, with 11 bases between. The germline gives CDR1 KGHSH, CDR2 LQKENI. This CDR3 has 13 amino acids. CDR3 amino acids: CASTPDGNTEAFF. The CDR3 nucleotides are TGTGCCAGCACCCCAGACGGGAACACTGAAGCTTTCTTT.